Below, 6 T cell receptor beta chains from the same sample are listed, as sequenced in a study of blood T cell repertoires in COVID-19. Assay: immunoSEQ multiplex PCR; the TCRdb copy retains only in-frame clones and omits some. The table lists about 150,000 clones, 65% to 90% of them singletons, with 9.5% to 13% in the top ten. Sequenced: peripheral blood. All receptors come from a woman aged 55-70 years with COVID-19, enrolled during active disease.

This chain joins TRBV5-1 and TRBJ2-7; D call uncertain. Germline CDR1 reads SGHRS; CDR2 reads YFSETQ. V was trimmed by 0 bases and J by 6 bases, leaving 13 bases between them. The CDR3 is made up of 14 amino acids. Here the CDR3 DNA reads TGCGCCAGCAGCTTGGACTCCCGCTCTCGCGAGCAGTACTTC. Translated: CASSLDSRSREQYF. The variable domain in full, with the rest retrieved from reference TRBV5-1 and TRBJ2-7, is KAGVTQTPRYLIKTRGQQVTLSCSPISGHRSVSWYQQTPGQGLQFLFEYFSETQRNKGNFPGRFSGRQFSNSRSEMNVSTLELGDSALYLCASSLDSRSREQYFGPGTRLTVT.

The genes are TRBV7-9 and TRBJ1-5; 9 nucleotides align to TRBD1. This CDR3 is 17 amino acids long. The V gene's germline CDR1 is SEHNR and CDR2 FQNEAQ (reference sequence). Losses at the gene ends were 5 bases for V and 1 base for J; bases not matched to a gene: 9. The CDR3 is CASSDAGTGLSNQPQHF. The CDR3 nucleotides are TGTGCCAGCAGCGACGCCGGGACAGGGTTAAGCAATCAGCCCCAGCATTTT.

The chain links TRBV19 to TRBJ1-6; D is perhaps TRBD1 (6 bases). The CDR3 has 14 residues. The V end lost 6 bases, the J end lost 7 bases, and 13 bases lay between the germline ends. Germline-derived CDR1 and CDR2 are LNHDA and SQIVND (reference sequence). CDR3 loop: CASRLDRENSPLHF. CDR3 nucleotides: TGTGCCAGTAGGCTGGACAGAGAAAATTCACCCCTCCACTTT.

On this clone itself: This same CDR3 is encoded by further DNA sequences in the sample. This chain connects TRBV18 to TRBJ2-5; 9 nucleotides align to TRBD1. The trim removed 1 base at V and 3 bases at J, leaving 0 bases unmatched. Germline CDR1 reads KGHSH; CDR2 reads LQKENI. There are 14 residues in the CDR3. The chain's CDR3 is CASSPRTGEETQYF. DNA for the CDR3: TGTGCCAGCTCACCACGGACAGGGGAAGAGACCCAGTACTTC.

J is TRBJ1-1 and V is TRBV7-3, with D perhaps TRBD1 (6 bases). The CDR3 extends over 14 amino acids. Germline CDR1 SGHTA, CDR2 FQGTGA. Trimming stripped 4 bases from V and 3 bases from J, with 12 bases between. CDR3 coding DNA: TGTGCCAGCAGCTCCACAGGGACGGACACTGAAGCTTTCTTT. This encodes CASSSTGTDTEAFF.

This clone was observed a single time. This sequence joins TRBV7-3 and TRBJ1-3, with TRBD1 matching over 10 bases. Germline V lookup: CDR1 SGHTA, CDR2 FQGTGA. V dropped 2 bases and J dropped 6; count of bases not matched to a gene: 7. The CDR3 has 16 amino acids. CDR3 amino acids: CASSLSGQGLENTIYF. The CDR3 DNA follows: TGTGCCAGCAGCTTATCGGGACAGGGGCTGGAAAACACCATATATTTT.